Each of the 21 T cell receptor beta chains below was sequenced from the same sample in a study of T-cell memory formation after mild COVID-19. One entry per CDR3 protein results from TCRdb running MiXCR on the 5' RACE reads. The profile shows roughly 150,000 distinct CDR3 sequences, roughly 15% of them singletons. Sequencing used PBMCs or a T cell subset sorted from them (not recorded which). These receptors came from an adult woman who had mild COVID-19 (a few samples of this study predate the infection). Cell type and time point are not known.

This clonotype was detected only a few times. The chain uses TRBV20-1 and TRBJ2-7; tentatively, D is TRBD2 (5 bases). V lost 6 bases to trimming and J lost 3 bases, with 12 bases between them. The CDR3 sequence is 12 residues long. CDR1 and CDR2 from the germline V gene are DFQATT and SNEGSKA (reference sequence). The CDR3 region is CSAESGYYEQYF. CDR3 coding DNA: TGCAGTGCCGAAAGCGGATACTACGAGCAGTACTTC.

V gene TRBV21-1 combines with J gene TRBJ2-5; TRBD2, the table's D call, was not compared with the DNA. The last part of the DNA fits TRBJ2-7 better; the J call may be wrong. TRBV21-1 is annotated as a pseudogene. The CDR3 contains 15 residues. DNA for the CDR3: TGTGCCAGCAGCAAAGTCCTAGGGGACTCCTACGAGCAGTACTTC. This encodes CASSKVLGDSYEQYF.

This clonotype showed up just a few times. J is TRBJ2-7 and V is TRBV12-3 or TRBV12-4; D ambiguous. Between the trimmed V and J ends, which lost 3 bases and 9 bases, there was a span of 9 bases. The CDR3 totals 11 residues. The CDR3 sequence: CASSLFGRQYF. CDR3 nucleotides: TGTGCCAGCAGTTTGTTCGGGCGGCAGTACTTC.

The chain links TRBV12-3 or TRBV12-4 to TRBJ2-1; 7 nucleotides line up with TRBD1. With 5 bases clipped from V and 0 bases from J, the junction kept 10 bases outside the gene matches. This CDR3 comprises 17 residues. CDR3 DNA: TGTGCCAGCAGTCCACCGGGACAGACCGACTCCTACAATGAGCAGTTCTTC. As protein: CASSPPGQTDSYNEQFF.

This clonotype was seen a few times. V is TRBV29-1 and J is TRBJ2-1; D possibly matches TRBD1 or TRBD2 (5 bases each). The CDR3 is 13 amino acids. Germline values: CDR1 SQVTM, CDR2 ANQGSEA. V was cut by 4 bases and J by 1 base, with 8 bases left in between. CDR3 residues: CSVGGNSYNEQFF. CDR3 sequence (DNA): TGCAGCGTTGGGGGGAATTCCTACAATGAGCAGTTCTTC.

The rearrangement links TRBV20-1 to TRBJ2-2, with D uncertain. The V gene lost 2 bases and the J gene lost 0 bases, with 4 bases spanning the gap. Germline CDR1 is DFQATT and CDR2 is SNEGSKA (reference sequence). There are 13 residues in the CDR3. CDR3 sequence: CSARHPNTGELFF. The CDR3 DNA reads TGCAGTGCTAGACATCCGAACACCGGGGAGCTGTTTTTT.

This clonotype was picked up a small number of times. The chain has TRBV5-6 and TRBJ1-5; D possibly corresponds to TRBD1 (6 bases). This CDR3 has 13 residues. The germline CDR1 and CDR2 sequences are SGHDT and YYEEEE. Trimming cost V 5 bases and J 5 bases, with 11 bases left between them. CDR3: CASSGGRDQPQHF. As DNA, the CDR3 is TGTGCCAGCAGTGGGGGGCGAGATCAGCCCCAGCATTTT.

This clonotype is a singleton in its sample. The V call is TRBV10-3, the J call TRBJ1-2, with 8 bases identical to TRBD1. The CDR3 is made up of 15 amino acids. V trimming: 7 bases; J trimming: 0 bases; junction bases outside the gene matches: 7. From germline, CDR1 is ENHRY and CDR2 SYGVKD. The CDR3 DNA reads TGTGCCATCACGGGCGGACAGGGAGCTAACTATGGCTACACCTTC. Protein sequence: CAITGGQGANYGYTF.

The rearrangement joins TRBV7-2 to TRBJ2-4, with 9 bases matching TRBD2. The CDR3 length is 18 residues. The V segment lost 6 bases and the J segment 1 base; nucleotides outside the gene matches: 13. Germline V gene sequence: CDR1 SGHTA, CDR2 FQGNSA. Here the CDR3 reads CASSLPGLAGRAKNIQYF. The CDR3 bases are TGTGCCAGCAGTTTACCGGGACTAGCTGGTCGGGCCAAAAACATTCAGTACTTC. The full variable domain, rest sourced from reference TRBV7-2 and TRBJ2-4, is GAGVSQSPSNKVTEKGKDVELRCDPISGHTALYWYRQSLGQGLEFLIYFQGNSAPDKSGLPSDRFSAERTGGSVSTLTIQRTQQEDSAVYLCASSLPGLAGRAKNIQYFGAGTRLSVL.

The chain has TRBV6-5 and TRBJ2-3, with TRBD2 matching 8 bases. This CDR3 is 14 amino acids long. Germline CDR1 is MNHEY and CDR2 is SVGAGI. V gave up 4 bases and J gave up 6 bases; unmatched junction bases: 6. The CDR3 sequence is CASSSPGLGDTQYF. As DNA, the CDR3 is TGTGCCAGCAGTTCTCCGGGACTAGGGGATACGCAGTATTTT.

The genes are TRBV12-3 or TRBV12-4 and TRBJ2-3, with TRBD1 matching over 8 bases. CDR3 length equals 15 residues. V lost 6 bases and J lost 2; bases outside the gene matches: 7. CDR3 residues: CASSLGQGITDTQYF. The CDR3 coding sequence is TGTGCCAGCAGCCTTGGACAGGGTATCACAGATACGCAGTATTTT.

This clonotype was counted a few times. The rearrangement uses TRBV7-2 and TRBJ2-7; 9 bases map to TRBD1. V trimming: 5 bases; J trimming: 3 bases; junction bases outside the gene matches: 5. This CDR3 contains 14 residues. Looked up from germline, CDR1 is SGHTA and CDR2 is FQGNSA. The DNA of the CDR3 is TGTGCCAGCAGCCTACCGACAGGGGGCTACGAGCAGTACTTC. Protein product: CASSLPTGGYEQYF.

The CDR3 region is CASSYPPWGNTGELFF. CDR3 DNA: TGTGCCAGCAGTTACCCCCCGTGGGGTAACACCGGGGAGCTGTTTTTT. The V call is TRBV6-6, the J call TRBJ2-2, with no clear D. This CDR3 is built from 16 residues. V lost 2 bases and J lost 2, with 12 bases in between. CDR1 is MNHNY, CDR2 SVGAGI, per germline (reference sequence).

The chain employs TRBV20-1 and TRBJ2-7, with a weak D call TRBD2 (6 bases). V lost 6 bases, J lost 0 bases, and 12 bases lay in between. The germline CDR1 and CDR2 sequences are DFQATT and SNEGSKA (reference sequence). The CDR3 totals 13 residues. CDR3 region: CSAYRDSSYEQYF. CDR3 coding DNA: TGCAGTGCCTACCGGGACTCCTCCTACGAGCAGTACTTC.

The rearrangement links TRBV19 to TRBJ2-1, with unresolved D. This CDR3 spans 14 amino acids. CDR1 and CDR2 (germline): LNHDA, SQIVND (reference sequence). Trimming removed 4 bases from V and 6 bases from J, with 13 bases in between. This CDR3 is CASSTIDTANEQFF. The CDR3 nucleotides read TGTGCCAGTAGTACCATTGACACGGCCAATGAGCAGTTCTTC.

This clonotype was detected a few times. The rearrangement joins TRBV5-1 to TRBJ2-1; 7 bases match TRBD1. The CDR3 totals 13 residues. Trimming took 5 bases from V and 9 from J; bases not matched to a gene: 8. Germline V gene lookup returns CDR1 SGHRS and CDR2 YFSETQ. CDR3 sequence (DNA): TGCGCCAGCAGGACAGGGTGGGAACGTGAGCAGTTCTTC. This encodes CASRTGWEREQFF.

This clonotype appeared a few times. The chain uses TRBV7-3 and TRBJ2-7, with TRBD1 matching over 8 bases. Trimming at V came to 2 bases and at J to 0 bases, leaving 12 bases not matched to a gene. Germline lookup yields CDR1 SGHTA and CDR2 FQGTGA. The CDR3 is 18 residues long. This CDR3 is CASSLYPAGTGSSYEQYF. DNA of the CDR3: TGTGCCAGCAGCTTATATCCCGCCGGGACAGGCAGCTCCTACGAGCAGTACTTC.

In regard to this clonotype: A much larger clone differs from this one at a single base, so this may be a read error. The missing conserved phenylalanine or tryptophan at the end of this CDR3 makes a read error likely. The rearrangement uses TRBV7-2 and TRBJ2-1, with 8 positions matching TRBD2. Germline V gene data show CDR1 as SGHTA and CDR2 as FQGNSA. CDR3 size: 14 residues. Germline trimming cut 7 bases from V and 5 bases from J; bases unmatched to any gene: 7. CDR3 sequence (DNA): TGTGCCAGCAAGCGGGAGAAGTATGACAATGAGCAGTTCCTC. This codes for CASKREKYDNEQFL.

The CDR3 loop reads CASSTYRDGYNEQFF. In nucleotides, the CDR3 is TGTGCCAGCAGCACATACCGGGACGGGTACAATGAGCAGTTCTTC. The V call is TRBV7-2, the J call TRBJ2-1; D may correspond to TRBD1 or TRBD2 (5 bases each). This CDR3 has 15 residues. Germline V CDR1 and CDR2: SGHTA, FQGNSA. The V end was cut by 5 bases, the J end by 4 bases, with 15 bases between.

The chain combines TRBV18 with TRBJ2-5, with 7 positions matching TRBD1. Germline V gene lookup returns CDR1 KGHSH and CDR2 LQKENI. The CDR3 has 15 residues. V dropped 4 bases and J dropped 5; count of bases not matched to a gene: 10. The CDR3 sequence: CASSRVTGSKETQYF. CDR3 coding DNA: TGTGCCAGCTCACGGGTGACAGGGTCGAAGGAGACCCAGTACTTC.

This clonotype was observed a few times. The chain employs TRBV9 and TRBJ2-3, with 12 bases aligning to TRBD2. Germline-derived CDR1 and CDR2 are SGDLS and YYNGEE. CDR3 size: 19 residues. The V and J ends lost 4 bases and 3 bases, in that order; junction bases with no gene match: 15. CDR3 bases: TGTGCCAGCAGCCCCGCTCCTGTGACTAGCGGGGGAGATACAGATACGCAGTATTTT. It yields the protein CASSPAPVTSGGDTDTQYF. The full variable domain, its missing parts supplied by reference TRBV9 and TRBJ2-3, is DSGVTQTPKHLITATGQRVTLRCSPRSGDLSVYWYQQSLDQGLQFLIQYYNGEERAKGNILERFSAQQFPDLHSELNLSSLELGDSALYFCASSPAPVTSGGDTDTQYFGPGTRLTVL.